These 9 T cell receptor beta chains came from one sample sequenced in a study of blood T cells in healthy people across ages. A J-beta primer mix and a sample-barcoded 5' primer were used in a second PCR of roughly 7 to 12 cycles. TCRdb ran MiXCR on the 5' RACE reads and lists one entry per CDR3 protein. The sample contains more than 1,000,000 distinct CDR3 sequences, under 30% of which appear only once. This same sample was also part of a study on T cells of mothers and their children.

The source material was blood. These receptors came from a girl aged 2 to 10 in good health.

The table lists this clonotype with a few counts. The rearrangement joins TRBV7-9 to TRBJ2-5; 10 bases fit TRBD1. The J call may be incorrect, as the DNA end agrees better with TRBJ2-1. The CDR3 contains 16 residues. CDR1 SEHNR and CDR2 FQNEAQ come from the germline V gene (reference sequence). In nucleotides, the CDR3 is TGTGCCAGCAGCGACTCAGACAGGGGGCGCTTGACTGAGCAGTTCTTC. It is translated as CASSDSDRGRLTEQFF.

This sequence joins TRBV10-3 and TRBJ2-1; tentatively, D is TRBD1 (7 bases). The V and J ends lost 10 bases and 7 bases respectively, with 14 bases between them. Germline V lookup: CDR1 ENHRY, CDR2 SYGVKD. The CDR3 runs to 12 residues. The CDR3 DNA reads TGTGCCAACGGGGCAGGGGGGAATGAGCAGTTCTTC. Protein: CANGAGGNEQFF.

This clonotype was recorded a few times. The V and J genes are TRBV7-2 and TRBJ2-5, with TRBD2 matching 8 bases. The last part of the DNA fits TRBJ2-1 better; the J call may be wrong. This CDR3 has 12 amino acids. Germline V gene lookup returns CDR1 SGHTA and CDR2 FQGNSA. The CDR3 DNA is TGTGCCAGCAGCTCAACTAGCGGCCTACAGTTCTTC. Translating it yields CASSSTSGLQFF.

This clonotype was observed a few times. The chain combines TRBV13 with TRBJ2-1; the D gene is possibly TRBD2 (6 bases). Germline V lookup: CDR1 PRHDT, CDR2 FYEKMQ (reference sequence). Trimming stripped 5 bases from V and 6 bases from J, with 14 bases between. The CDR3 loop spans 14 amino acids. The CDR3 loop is CASSLVTSPNEQFF. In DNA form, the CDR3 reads TGTGCCAGCAGCCTCGTGACTAGTCCCAATGAGCAGTTCTTC.

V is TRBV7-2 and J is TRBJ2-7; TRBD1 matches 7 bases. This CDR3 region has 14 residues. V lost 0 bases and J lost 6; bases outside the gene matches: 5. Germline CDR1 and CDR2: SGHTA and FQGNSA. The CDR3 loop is CASSLATGTLEQYF. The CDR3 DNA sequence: TGTGCCAGCAGCTTAGCGACAGGGACGCTCGAGCAGTACTTC.

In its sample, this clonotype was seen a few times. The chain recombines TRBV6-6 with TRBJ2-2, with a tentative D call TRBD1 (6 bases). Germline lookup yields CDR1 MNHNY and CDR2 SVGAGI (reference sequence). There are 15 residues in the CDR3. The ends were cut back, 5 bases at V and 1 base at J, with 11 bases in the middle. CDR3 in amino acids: CASSREGVNTGELFF. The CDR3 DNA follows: TGTGCCAGCAGTCGCGAGGGGGTGAACACCGGGGAGCTGTTTTTT.

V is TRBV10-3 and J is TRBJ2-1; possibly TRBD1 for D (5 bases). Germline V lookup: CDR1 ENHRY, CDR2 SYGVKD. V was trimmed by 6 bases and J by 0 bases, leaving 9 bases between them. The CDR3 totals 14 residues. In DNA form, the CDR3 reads TGTGCCATCAGAAGGACAAGCTCCTACAATGAGCAGTTCTTC. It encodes CAIRRTSSYNEQFF.

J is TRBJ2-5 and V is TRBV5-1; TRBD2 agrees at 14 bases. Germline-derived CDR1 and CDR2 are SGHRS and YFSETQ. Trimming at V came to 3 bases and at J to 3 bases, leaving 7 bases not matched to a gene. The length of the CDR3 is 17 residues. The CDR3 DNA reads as TGCGCCAGCAGCTCGCTCCCGGGACTAGCGGGGGAAGAGACCCAGTACTTC. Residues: CASSSLPGLAGEETQYF.

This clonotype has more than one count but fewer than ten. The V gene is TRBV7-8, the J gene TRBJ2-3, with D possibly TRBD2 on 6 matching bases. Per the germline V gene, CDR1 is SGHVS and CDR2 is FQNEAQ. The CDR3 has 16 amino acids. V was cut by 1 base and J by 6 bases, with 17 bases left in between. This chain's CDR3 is CASSLVRGAPRDTQYF. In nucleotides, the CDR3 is TGTGCCAGCAGCTTAGTCCGCGGGGCCCCTCGGGATACGCAGTATTTT.